This TCR beta chain was observed in a study of shared clonotypes between healthy human individuals. Clones were read by immunoSEQ multiplex PCR, and TCRdb kept only the in-frame ones, dropping some. The repertoire holds approximately 640,000 clones, with 90% as singletons. The CDR3 consists of 14 residues. V was pared by 5 bases and J by 2 bases, with 12 bases between. Per germline, CDR1 SEHNR and CDR2 FQNEAQ (reference sequence). This chain uses TRBV7-9 with TRBJ2-5; D not resolved. The TCR originated in a man aged 18 to 29 in good health. Some clones in this sample may be carry-over from other donors' samples. Sequencing was carried out using memory CD8+ T cells from PBMCs. Specified subset: CD45RO+ cells pooled with CCR7-negative TemRA cells. The CDR3 DNA follows: TGTGCCAGCAGCCGAATCACCCTACAAGAGACCCAGTACTTC. Translating it yields CASSRITLQETQYF. The full variable domain, its missing parts supplied by reference TRBV7-9 and TRBJ2-5, is DTGVSQNPRHKITKRGQNVTFRCDPISEHNRLYWYRQTLGQGPEFLTYFQNEAQLEKSRLLSDRFSAERPKGSFSTLEIQRTEQGDSAMYLCASSRITLQETQYFGPGTRLLVL.